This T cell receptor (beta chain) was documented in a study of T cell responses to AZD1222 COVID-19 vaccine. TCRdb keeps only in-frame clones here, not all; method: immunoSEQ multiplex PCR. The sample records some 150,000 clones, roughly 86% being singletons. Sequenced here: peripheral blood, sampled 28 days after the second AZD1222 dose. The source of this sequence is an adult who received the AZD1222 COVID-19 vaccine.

The DNA of the CDR3 is TGTGCCAGCAGCCCGGGACAGACGAATGAGCAGTTCTTC. It specifies CASSPGQTNEQFF. The chain has TRBV5-6 and TRBJ2-1; the match to TRBD1 covers 7 bases. This CDR3 has 13 amino acids. With 4 bases clipped from V and 7 bases from J, the junction kept 5 bases outside the gene matches. CDR1 SGHDT and CDR2 YYEEEE come from the germline V gene. Full variable domain (outside the CDR3, taken from reference TRBV5-6 and TRBJ2-1): DAGVTQSPTHLIKTRGQQVTLRCSPKSGHDTVSWYQQALGQGPQFIFQYYEEEERQRGNFPDRFSGHQFPNYSSELNVNALLLGDSALYLCASSPGQTNEQFFGPGTRLTVL.